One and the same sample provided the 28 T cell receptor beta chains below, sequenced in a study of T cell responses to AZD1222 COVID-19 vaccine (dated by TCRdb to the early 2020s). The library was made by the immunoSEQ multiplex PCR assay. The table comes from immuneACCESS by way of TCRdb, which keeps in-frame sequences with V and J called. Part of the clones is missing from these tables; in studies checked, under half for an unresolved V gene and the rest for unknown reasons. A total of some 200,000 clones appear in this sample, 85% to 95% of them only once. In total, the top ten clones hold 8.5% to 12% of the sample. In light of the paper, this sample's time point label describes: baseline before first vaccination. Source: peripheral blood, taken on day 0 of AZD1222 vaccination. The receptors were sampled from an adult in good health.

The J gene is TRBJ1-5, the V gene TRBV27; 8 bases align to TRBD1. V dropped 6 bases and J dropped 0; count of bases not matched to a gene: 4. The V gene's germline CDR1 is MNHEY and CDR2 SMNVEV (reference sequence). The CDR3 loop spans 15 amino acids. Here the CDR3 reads CASRTGVFSNQPQHF. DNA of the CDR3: TGTGCCAGCAGGACAGGGGTCTTTAGCAATCAGCCCCAGCATTTT.

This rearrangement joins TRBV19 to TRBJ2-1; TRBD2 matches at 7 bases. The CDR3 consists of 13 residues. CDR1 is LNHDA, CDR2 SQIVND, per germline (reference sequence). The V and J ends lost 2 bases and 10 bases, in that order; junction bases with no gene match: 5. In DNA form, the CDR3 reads TGTGCCAGTAGTATAAGGGGACTATCAGAGCAGTTCTTC. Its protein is CASSIRGLSEQFF.

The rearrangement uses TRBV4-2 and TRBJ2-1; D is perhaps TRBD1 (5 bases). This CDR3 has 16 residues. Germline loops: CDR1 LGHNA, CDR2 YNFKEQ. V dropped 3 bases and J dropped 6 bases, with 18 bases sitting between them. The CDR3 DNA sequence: TGTGCCAGCAGCCATTTTACCACCGACAGTATCAATGAGCAGTTCTTC. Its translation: CASSHFTTDSINEQFF.

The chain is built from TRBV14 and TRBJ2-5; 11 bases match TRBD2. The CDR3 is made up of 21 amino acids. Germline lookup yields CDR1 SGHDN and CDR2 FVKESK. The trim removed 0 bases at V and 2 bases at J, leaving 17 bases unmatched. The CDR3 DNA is TGTGCCAGCAGCCAAGATCCCAGGTGGGCTAGCGGGGGGCCCTATCAAGAGACCCAGTACTTC. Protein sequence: CASSQDPRWASGGPYQETQYF. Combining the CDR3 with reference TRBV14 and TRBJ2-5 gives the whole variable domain EAGVTQFPSHSVIEKGQTVTLRCDPISGHDNLYWYRRVMGKEIKFLLHFVKESKQDESGMPNNRFLAERTGGTYSTLKVQPAELEDSGVYFCASSQDPRWASGGPYQETQYFGPGTRLLVL.

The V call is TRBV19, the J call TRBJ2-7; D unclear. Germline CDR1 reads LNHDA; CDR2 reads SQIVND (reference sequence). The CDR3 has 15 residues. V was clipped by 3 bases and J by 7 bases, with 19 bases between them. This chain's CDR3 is CASSIGDIATGEQYF. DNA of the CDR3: TGTGCCAGTAGTATCGGAGATATTGCGACCGGGGAGCAGTACTTC.

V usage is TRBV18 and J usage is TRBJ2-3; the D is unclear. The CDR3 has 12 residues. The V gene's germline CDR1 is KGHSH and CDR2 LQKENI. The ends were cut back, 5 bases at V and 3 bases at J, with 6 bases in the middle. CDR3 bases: TGTGCCAGCTCATCCGGGACAGATACGCAGTATTTT. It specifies CASSSGTDTQYF.

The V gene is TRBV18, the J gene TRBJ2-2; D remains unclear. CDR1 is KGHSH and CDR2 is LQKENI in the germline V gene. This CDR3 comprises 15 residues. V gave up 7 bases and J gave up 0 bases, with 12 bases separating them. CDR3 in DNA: TGTGCCAGCTTCCTTCAGTCAGCGAACACCGGGGAGCTGTTTTTT. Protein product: CASFLQSANTGELFF.

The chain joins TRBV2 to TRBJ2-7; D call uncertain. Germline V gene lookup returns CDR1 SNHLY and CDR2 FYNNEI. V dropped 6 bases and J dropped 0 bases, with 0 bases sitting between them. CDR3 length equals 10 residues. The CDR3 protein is CASSSYEQYV. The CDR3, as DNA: TGTGCCAGCAGCTCCTACGAGCAGTACGTC.

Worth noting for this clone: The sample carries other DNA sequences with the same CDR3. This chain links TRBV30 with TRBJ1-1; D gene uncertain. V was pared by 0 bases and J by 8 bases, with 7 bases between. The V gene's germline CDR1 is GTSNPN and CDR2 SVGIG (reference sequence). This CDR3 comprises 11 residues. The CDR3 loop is CAWSVRVEAFF. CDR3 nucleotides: TGTGCCTGGAGTGTACGAGTCGAAGCTTTCTTT.

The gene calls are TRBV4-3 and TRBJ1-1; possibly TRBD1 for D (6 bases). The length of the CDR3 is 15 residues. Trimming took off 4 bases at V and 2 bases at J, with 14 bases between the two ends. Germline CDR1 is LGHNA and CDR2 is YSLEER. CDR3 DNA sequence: TGCGCCAGCAGCCCGGACCTACAGGGCAACACTGAAGCTTTCTTT. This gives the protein CASSPDLQGNTEAFF.

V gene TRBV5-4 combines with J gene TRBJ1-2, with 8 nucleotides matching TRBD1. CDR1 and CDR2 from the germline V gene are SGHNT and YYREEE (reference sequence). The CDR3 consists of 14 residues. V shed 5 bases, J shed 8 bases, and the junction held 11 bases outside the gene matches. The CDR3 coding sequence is TGTGCCAGCAGAAAGCTGGGACAGGCTGAAGGCTACACCTTC. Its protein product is CASRKLGQAEGYTF. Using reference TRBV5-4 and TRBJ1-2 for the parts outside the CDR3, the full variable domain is ETGVTQSPTHLIKTRGQQVTLRCSSQSGHNTVSWYQQALGQGPQFIFQYYREEENGRGNFPPRFSGLQFPNYSSELNVNALELDDSALYLCASRKLGQAEGYTFGSGTRLTVV.

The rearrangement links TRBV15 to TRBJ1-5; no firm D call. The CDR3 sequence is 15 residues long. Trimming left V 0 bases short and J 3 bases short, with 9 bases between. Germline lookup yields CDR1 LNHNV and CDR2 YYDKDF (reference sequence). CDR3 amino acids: CATSRDLQLNQPQHF. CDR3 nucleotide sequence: TGTGCCACCAGCAGAGATCTACAGCTCAATCAGCCCCAGCATTTT.

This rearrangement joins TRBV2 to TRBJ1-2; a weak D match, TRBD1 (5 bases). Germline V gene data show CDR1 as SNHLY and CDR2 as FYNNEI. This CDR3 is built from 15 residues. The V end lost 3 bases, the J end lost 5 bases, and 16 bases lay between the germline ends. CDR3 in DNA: TGTGCCAGCAGTGATGTGGGCCAGGGTGCGTATGGCTACACCTTC. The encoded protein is CASSDVGQGAYGYTF.

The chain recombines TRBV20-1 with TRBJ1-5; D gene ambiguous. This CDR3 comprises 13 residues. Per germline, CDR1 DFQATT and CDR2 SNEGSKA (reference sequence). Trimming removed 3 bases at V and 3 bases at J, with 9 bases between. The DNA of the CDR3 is TGCAGTGCTAGTAGAACGATCAATCAGCCCCAGCATTTT. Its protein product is CSASRTINQPQHF.

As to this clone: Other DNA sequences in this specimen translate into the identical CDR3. The CDR3: CASSLSGREQYF. The CDR3 DNA follows: TGTGCCAGCAGTTTATCTGGTAGGGAGCAGTACTTC. The chain employs TRBV27 and TRBJ2-7; D uncertain. Germline CDR1 and CDR2: MNHEY and SMNVEV (reference sequence). The CDR3 is made up of 12 amino acids. Trimming removed 0 bases at V and 7 bases at J, with 7 bases between.

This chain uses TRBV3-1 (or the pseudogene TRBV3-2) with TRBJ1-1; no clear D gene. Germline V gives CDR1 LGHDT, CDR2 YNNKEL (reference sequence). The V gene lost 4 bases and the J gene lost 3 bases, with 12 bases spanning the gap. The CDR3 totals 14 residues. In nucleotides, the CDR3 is TGTGCCAGCAGCCCTAACTCTTGGGACACTGAAGCTTTCTTT. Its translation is CASSPNSWDTEAFF.

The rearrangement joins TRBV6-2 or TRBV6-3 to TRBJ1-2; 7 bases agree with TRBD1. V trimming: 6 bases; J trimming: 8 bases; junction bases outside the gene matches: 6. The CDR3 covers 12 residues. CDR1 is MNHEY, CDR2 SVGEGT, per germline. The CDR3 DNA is TGTGCCAGCAGCCGACAGGGTAGCGGCTACACCTTC. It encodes CASSRQGSGYTF.

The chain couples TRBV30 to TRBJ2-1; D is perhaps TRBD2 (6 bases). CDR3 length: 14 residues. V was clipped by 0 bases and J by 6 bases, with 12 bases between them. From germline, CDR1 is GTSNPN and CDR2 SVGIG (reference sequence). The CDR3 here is CAWSVGLATNEQFF. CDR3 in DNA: TGTGCCTGGAGTGTCGGGCTAGCGACCAATGAGCAGTTCTTC.

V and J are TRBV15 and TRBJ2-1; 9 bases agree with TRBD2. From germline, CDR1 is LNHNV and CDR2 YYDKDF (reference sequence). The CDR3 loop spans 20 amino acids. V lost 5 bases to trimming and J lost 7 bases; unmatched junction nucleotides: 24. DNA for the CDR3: TGTGCCACCAGCTTTAACAGCGGGAGGAGGGTCTCCGGTCGATTAAATGAGCAGTTCTTC. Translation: CATSFNSGRRVSGRLNEQFF.

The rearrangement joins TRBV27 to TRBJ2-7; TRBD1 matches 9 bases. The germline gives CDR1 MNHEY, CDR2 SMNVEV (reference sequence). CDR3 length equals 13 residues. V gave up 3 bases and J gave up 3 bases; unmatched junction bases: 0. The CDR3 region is CASSLTGGYEQYV. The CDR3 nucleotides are TGTGCCAGCAGTTTGACAGGGGGCTACGAGCAGTACGTC.

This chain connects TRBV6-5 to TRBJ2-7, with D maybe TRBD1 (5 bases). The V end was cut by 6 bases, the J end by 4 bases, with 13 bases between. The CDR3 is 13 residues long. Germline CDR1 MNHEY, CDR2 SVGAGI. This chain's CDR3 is CASSGDSMYEQYF. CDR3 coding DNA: TGTGCCAGCAGCGGTGACAGCATGTACGAGCAGTACTTC.

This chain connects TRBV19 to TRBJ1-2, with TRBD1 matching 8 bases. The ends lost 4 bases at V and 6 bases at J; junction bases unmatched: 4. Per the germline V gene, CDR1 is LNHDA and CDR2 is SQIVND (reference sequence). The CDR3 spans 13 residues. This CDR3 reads CASSKQGADGYTF. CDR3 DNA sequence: TGTGCCAGTAGTAAGCAGGGGGCCGATGGCTACACCTTC.

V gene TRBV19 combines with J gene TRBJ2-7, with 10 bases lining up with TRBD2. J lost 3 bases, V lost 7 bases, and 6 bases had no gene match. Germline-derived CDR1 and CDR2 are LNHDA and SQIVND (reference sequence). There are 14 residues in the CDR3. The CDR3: CASKPSGRGYEQYF. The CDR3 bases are TGTGCCAGTAAGCCTAGCGGGAGAGGCTACGAGCAGTACTTC.

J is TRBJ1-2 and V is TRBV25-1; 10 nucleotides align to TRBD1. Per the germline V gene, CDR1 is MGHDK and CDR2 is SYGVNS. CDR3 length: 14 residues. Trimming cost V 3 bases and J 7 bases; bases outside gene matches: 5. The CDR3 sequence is CASSDDRGPAGYTF. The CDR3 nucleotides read TGTGCCAGCAGTGACGACAGGGGGCCGGCTGGCTACACCTTC.

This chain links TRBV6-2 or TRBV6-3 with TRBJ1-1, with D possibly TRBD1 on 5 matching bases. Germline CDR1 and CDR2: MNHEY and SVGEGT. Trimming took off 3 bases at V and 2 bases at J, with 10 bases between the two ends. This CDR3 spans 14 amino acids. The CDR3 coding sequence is TGTGCCAGCAGTTATACCGGGGGAAACACTGAAGCTTTCTTT. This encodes CASSYTGGNTEAFF.

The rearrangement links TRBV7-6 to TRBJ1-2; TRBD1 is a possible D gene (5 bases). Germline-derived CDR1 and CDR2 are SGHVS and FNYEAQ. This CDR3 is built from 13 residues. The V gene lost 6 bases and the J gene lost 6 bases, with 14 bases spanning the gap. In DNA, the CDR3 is TGTGCCAGCAGTTCAGGGAACCACGATGGCTACACCTTC. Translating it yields CASSSGNHDGYTF.

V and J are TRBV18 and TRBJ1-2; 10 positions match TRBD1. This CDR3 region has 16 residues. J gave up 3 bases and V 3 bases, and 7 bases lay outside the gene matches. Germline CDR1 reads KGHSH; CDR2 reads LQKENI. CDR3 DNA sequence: TGTGCCAGCTCACCTCCCGGGACAGGGGTCGACTATGGCTACACCTTC. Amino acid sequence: CASSPPGTGVDYGYTF.

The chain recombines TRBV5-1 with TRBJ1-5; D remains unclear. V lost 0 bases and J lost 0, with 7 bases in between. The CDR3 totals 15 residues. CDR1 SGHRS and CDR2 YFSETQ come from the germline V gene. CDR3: CASSLEGNSNQPQHF. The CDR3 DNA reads TGCGCCAGCAGCTTGGAGGGTAATAGCAATCAGCCCCAGCATTTT. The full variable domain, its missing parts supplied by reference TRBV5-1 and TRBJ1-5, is KAGVTQTPRYLIKTRGQQVTLSCSPISGHRSVSWYQQTPGQGLQFLFEYFSETQRNKGNFPGRFSGRQFSNSRSEMNVSTLELGDSALYLCASSLEGNSNQPQHFGDGTRLSIL.